A single TCR beta chain is shown here with its context. No cognate antigen has been identified for it. Within one base of it there is no much larger clone, and no base qualities were kept. The data were taken from a study of CD8+ T cells in alopecia areata (dated by TCRdb to 2016 to 2018). For the wider study: The treated patients took part in an open-label pilot trial in which moderate-to-severe alopecia areata was treated with oral tofacitinib at 5 to 10 mg twice daily. Tofacitinib was given for 6 to 18 months, followed by 6 months of follow-up off drug to assess delayed response and recurrence. In both human patients and the C3H/HeJ mouse model, the study applied high-throughput TCRbeta sequencing to look at T cell clonal expansion in alopecia areata. In humans, TCRbeta sequencing was performed on scalp tissue and on sorted CD4+ and CD8+ peripheral blood T cells from healthy controls and from patients with patchy or totalis/universalis alopecia areata. Tofacitinib-treated patients had biopsies at baseline and at 4 and 24 weeks of treatment, with a later scalp biopsy in several patients. Scalp clonality was compared among normal scalp (n=4), patchy alopecia areata scalp (n=8), and alopecia totalis/universalis scalp (n=8). RNA came from the PAXgene miRNA kit for fixed scalp, the miRNeasy kit for PBMCs, and the RNeasy kit for mouse skin. Amplification of TCRbeta CDR3 regions was done by immunoSEQ multiplex PCR using 35 Vbeta forward primers and 13 Jbeta reverse primers. What the work shows at the level of the full study, not this receptor alone: Shared TCR sequences between patients were less evident than in mice, which may be partly attributable to HLA diversity in the patient population. Compared with normal scalp, lesional scalp had higher clonality and more expanded CD8+ clones, particularly in alopecia totalis/universalis, a pattern that suggests antigenic drive. Unlike mouse skin, where gammadelta T cells dominate, normal human skin contains resident alphabeta T cells that get sequenced too, which complicates analysis of the scalp TCR repertoire.

The germline V gene (reference sequence) supplies CDR1 MNHNY and CDR2 SVGAGI. The CDR3 holds 14 amino acids from the cysteine to the phenylalanine. This entry keeps only the CDR3 DNA: 42 bases, framed from base 1. V trim: 5 bases; J trim: 2 bases; unmatched bases: 4. This specimen's time point label, interpreted: baseline before oral tofacitinib. Peripheral blood and lesional scalp punch biopsies were obtained from patients with alopecia areata. PBMCs were isolated by density centrifugation and stained for CD3, CD4 and CD8, and CD4+ and CD8+ T cells were sorted on a FACSAria. The library came from the immunoSEQ multiplex PCR assay. RNA was extracted from all samples and reverse transcribed into cDNA as template for TCR sequencing. First-strand cDNA was synthesized with SuperScript III using a 2:1 mix of oligo-dT and random hexamers. Amplification bias was assessed with a synthetic immune receptor repertoire, and residual bias was removed computationally. Per the authors' processing: Raw reads were preprocessed to remove errors, and CDR3 was defined by IMGT conventions from the conserved cysteine to phenylalanine. Clonality was calculated as 1 minus Shannon entropy normalized by log2 of the number of productive unique TCRs. Scalp TCRbeta sequences were cross-referenced with sorted blood CD4 and CD8 repertoires so that the CD4 or CD8 identity of scalp clones could be inferred. Drawn from immuneACCESS, this table holds only the in-frame rearrangements with V and J called that TCRdb kept. Clones are partly lost; checked studies trace under half to an unresolved V gene and leave the rest unexplained. V, J and clone size were drawn from that table, and D and trimming were deduced from the DNA. The sample has fewer than 200,000 clones on record, approximately 59% of them singletons. Approximately 15% of the sample comes from the top ten.

This TCR was sampled from a human donor with alopecia areata. In this chain, TRBV6-6 is recombined with TRBJ2-5, and 8 bases in between align with TRBD2. Sequences were derived from CD4+ T cells sorted from blood, sampled at week 0. The CDR3 protein: CASSDRGGQETQYF. The nucleotides are TGTGCCAGCAGTGATCGCGGGGGGCAAGAGACCCAGTACTTC.